Below are 22 T cell receptor beta chains sequenced from a single sample in a study of regulatory T cells in long-lasting Graves disease. Library construction for TCR beta used iRepertoire HTBI primers and Arm-PCR of CDR3 regions. TCRdb used MiXCR to reprocess the multiplex PCR reads, holding one entry per CDR3 protein. The data contain around 400,000 distinct CDR3 sequences, 21% of them singletons. Regarding time point: persistent/refractory GD, antithyroid drugs over 5 years with positive TRAb. Preparation of the TCR library used RNA extracted from PBMCs. The sequencing here drew on peripheral blood mononuclear cells (PBMCs), taken when the disease was refractory, from a patient treated with antithyroid drugs. The source of these receptors is a female donor with Graves disease.

This clonotype was picked up many times. In nucleotides, the CDR3 is TGCAGTGCTAGAAGTAGACAGGGTTCTAGCAATCAGCCCCAGCATTTT. Translating it yields CSARSRQGSSNQPQHF. The gene calls are TRBV20-1 and TRBJ1-5; 7 bases align to TRBD1. The CDR3 runs 16 residues. Germline-derived CDR1 and CDR2 are DFQATT and SNEGSKA (reference sequence). Unmatched junction bases numbered 7, after V lost 2 bases and J lost 0 bases.

This clonotype has at least ten counts. This rearrangement joins TRBV11-2 to TRBJ1-1; D is unclear. The CDR3 sequence is 13 residues long. Germline loops: CDR1 SGHAT, CDR2 FQNNGV. Trimming shortened V by 3 bases and J by 1 base, and 6 bases separated the two germline ends. The CDR3 is CASSFSTNTEAFF. In DNA form, the CDR3 reads TGTGCCAGCAGCTTCAGCACGAACACTGAAGCTTTCTTT.

There are many counts of this clonotype. The rearrangement joins TRBV28 to TRBJ2-4; 7 bases are a match to TRBD1. This CDR3 comprises 14 residues. Germline CDR1 MDHEN, CDR2 SYDVKM. V shed 3 bases and J 9 bases; nucleotides not matched to a gene: 8. The CDR3 protein is CASSFLPTGRIQYF. The CDR3 DNA sequence: TGTGCCAGCAGTTTCTTACCGACAGGGCGCATTCAGTACTTC.

This clonotype was seen ten or more times. This chain connects TRBV5-4 to TRBJ1-4; D ambiguous. V gave up 10 bases and J gave up 6 bases, with 7 bases separating them. The CDR3 length is 10 residues. Germline lookup yields CDR1 SGHNT and CDR2 YYREEE (reference sequence). The CDR3 bases are TGTGCCTGGGGAGATGAAAAACTGTTTTTT. It yields the protein CAWGDEKLFF.

This clonotype was observed a few times. The chain links TRBV29-1 to TRBJ2-5; a possible D gene is TRBD2 (6 bases). CDR1 and CDR2 (germline): SQVTM, ANQGSEA. The CDR3 consists of 14 residues. Here the CDR3 reads CPGRRVAYGETQYF. In DNA, the CDR3 is TGCCCTGGGAGGAGGGTTGCCTATGGAGAGACCCAGTACTTC.

This rearrangement joins TRBV28 to TRBJ1-5; the D gene is possibly TRBD1 (6 bases). V lost 1 base and J lost 9, with 16 bases in between. Per germline, CDR1 MDHEN and CDR2 SYDVKM. The CDR3 spans 15 residues. The CDR3 spells CASSLSFGGAGPQHF. For the CDR3, the DNA is TGTGCCAGCAGTTTATCGTTCGGGGGCGCGGGGCCCCAGCATTTT.

This chain joins TRBV20-1 and TRBJ2-5, with 8 nucleotides matching TRBD2. Germline-derived CDR1 and CDR2 are DFQATT and SNEGSKA (reference sequence). The trim removed 3 bases at V and 3 bases at J, leaving 3 bases unmatched. The CDR3 is made up of 13 amino acids. For the CDR3, the DNA is TGCAGTGCTAGTTCCGGGAGGGAAGAGACCCAGTACTTC. It is translated as CSASSGREETQYF.

A note on this clonotype: A much more abundant neighbour one base away suggests this may be a read error. The chain carries TRBV29-1 and TRBJ2-7; possibly TRBD1 or TRBD2 for D (5 bases each). Germline V gives CDR1 SQVTM, CDR2 ANQGSEA. The germline V and J ends were trimmed by 6 bases and 2 bases, with 14 bases remaining between them. The CDR3 is 13 amino acids. The CDR3 nucleotides read TGCAGCGTCAGGGACCATCAAACCTACGAGCAGTACTTC. Protein sequence: CSVRDHQTYEQYF.

This clonotype was picked up a small number of times. J is TRBJ2-7 and V is TRBV27; 7 positions agree with TRBD1. The CDR3 runs 14 residues. V lost 8 bases to trimming and J lost 5 bases; unmatched junction nucleotides: 12. Per germline, CDR1 MNHEY and CDR2 SMNVEV (reference sequence). This CDR3 reads CASAPLDQGDEQYF. In DNA, the CDR3 is TGTGCCAGCGCTCCCTTGGACCAGGGGGACGAGCAGTACTTC.

This sequence joins TRBV19 and TRBJ2-7; possible D gene TRBD2, 6 bases. Trimming cost V 5 bases and J 0 bases, with 23 bases left between them. The CDR3 extends over 18 amino acids. The germline gives CDR1 LNHDA, CDR2 SQIVND (reference sequence). The CDR3 sequence is CASSLSGSDSPSSYEQYF. Here the CDR3 DNA reads TGTGCCAGTAGTTTGTCCGGGAGTGACTCTCCCAGCTCCTACGAGCAGTACTTC.

Points on this clonotype: This could be a read error, since a much larger clone is one nucleotide away. This likely comes from a read error, as the CDR3 has no conserved phenylalanine or tryptophan at its end. The rearrangement links TRBV30 to TRBJ1-4; the D is unclear. The CDR3 is 14 amino acids. Germline-derived CDR1 and CDR2 are GTSNPN and SVGIG (reference sequence). The V and J ends lost 1 base and 5 bases respectively, with 11 bases between them. This CDR3 reads CAWSGRGGNEKLFL. Written as DNA, the CDR3 is TGTGCCTGGAGTGGCCGGGGTGGGAATGAAAAACTGTTTCTT.

V and J are TRBV20-1 and TRBJ2-7; TRBD2 matches at 10 bases. V gave up 0 bases and J gave up 2 bases; unmatched junction bases: 10. This CDR3 contains 17 residues. Germline V gene data show CDR1 as DFQATT and CDR2 as SNEGSKA (reference sequence). In nucleotides, the CDR3 is TGCAGTGCTAGAGATCATTATCGGACTAGCGGTACCTACGAGCAGTACTTC. Its protein product is CSARDHYRTSGTYEQYF.

In this sample, this clonotype turned up a few times. The chain recombines TRBV19 with TRBJ1-5, with a possible D match to TRBD1 (5 bases). The V gene's germline CDR1 is LNHDA and CDR2 SQIVND (reference sequence). The CDR3 covers 16 residues. Trimming stripped 4 bases from V and 1 base from J, with 14 bases between. The DNA for the CDR3 is TGTGCCAGTAGTAACGCAGGGCGGCGGAGCAATCAGCCCCAGCATTTT. It specifies CASSNAGRRSNQPQHF. Full variable domain (missing parts from reference TRBV19 and TRBJ1-5): DGGITQSPKYLFRKEGQNVTLSCEQNLNHDAMYWYRQDPGQGLRLIYYSQIVNDFQKGDIAEGYSVSREKKESFPLTVTSAQKNPTAFYLCASSNAGRRSNQPQHFGDGTRLSIL.

With respect to this clonotype: A much bigger clone sits one base away, suggesting this may be a read error. The genes are TRBV20-1 and TRBJ1-1; a possible D gene is TRBD1 (5 bases). The germline V gene has CDR1 DFQATT and CDR2 SNEGSKA (reference sequence). CDR3 length: 13 amino acids. CDR3 nucleotide sequence: TGCAGTGTCACCCGACAGATCAACACTGAAGCTTCCTTT. It specifies CSVTRQINTEASF.

This clonotype was observed at least ten times. CDR3 in DNA: TGTGCCTGGAGTGTACAGAGAGCGCAAGAGACCCAGTACTTC. This gives the protein CAWSVQRAQETQYF. The chain joins TRBV30 to TRBJ2-5; D is unclear. There are 14 residues in the CDR3. The ends were cut back, 0 bases at V and 2 bases at J, with 10 bases in the middle. Germline V gene lookup returns CDR1 GTSNPN and CDR2 SVGIG (reference sequence).

The V call is TRBV15, the J call TRBJ1-1; no clear D gene. Germline CDR1 and CDR2: LNHNV and YYDKDF (reference sequence). The CDR3 extends over 12 amino acids. The V end was cut by 5 bases, the J end by 11 bases, with 15 bases between. The CDR3 is CATSVVEGEAFF. CDR3 nucleotides: TGTGCCACCAGCGTCGTGGAGGGCGAGGCTTTCTTT.

This clonotype was counted between two and nine times. This chain connects TRBV9 to TRBJ1-2, with D tentatively TRBD1 (5 bases). Germline CDR1 reads SGDLS; CDR2 reads YYNGEE. Deletions cut 2 bases from V and 6 bases from J, with 17 bases between. This CDR3 region has 15 residues. The CDR3 here is CASSVSDPTADGYTF. CDR3 nucleotides: TGTGCCAGCAGCGTTTCGGACCCGACAGCCGATGGCTACACCTTC.

Points on this clonotype: This clone may be a read error of a much larger clone one base away. The chain links TRBV12-3 or TRBV12-4 to TRBJ1-3, with D hard to call. The CDR3 is 16 amino acids. Trimming pared 6 bases from V and 4 bases from J, leaving 19 bases between. The CDR3 DNA reads as TGTGCCAGCAGCTCACCACCGGGCTCTCTCGGAAACACCATATATTTT. It codes for CASSSPPGSLGNTIYF.

Turning to this clonotype: A read error may account for a junction end that differs from germline. This chain uses TRBV7-9 with TRBJ2-7; 8 positions agree with TRBD1. The CDR3 contains 15 residues. CDR1 is SEHNR, CDR2 FQNEAQ, per germline (reference sequence). CDR3 nucleotide sequence: TGTGCCAGCAGAAATGACAGGGGTCGGACCTACGAGCAGTGCTTC. Protein: CASRNDRGRTYEQCF.

At least ten counts were recorded for this clonotype. This chain uses TRBV12-5 with TRBJ2-2; 8 nucleotides agree with TRBD1. Germline V lookup: CDR1 LGHNT, CDR2 FRNRAP. The CDR3 consists of 19 residues. V shed 6 bases and J 4 bases; nucleotides not matched to a gene: 19. CDR3 in amino acids: CASGDEIHRGNVATGELFF. The DNA for the CDR3 is TGTGCTAGTGGCGATGAGATTCACAGGGGGAACGTAGCCACCGGGGAGCTGTTTTTT.

Many counts were recorded for this clonotype. The rearrangement links TRBV28 to TRBJ2-7; D ambiguous. The V gene lost 3 bases and the J gene lost 2 bases, with 20 bases spanning the gap. CDR3 length: 17 amino acids. Germline loops: CDR1 MDHEN, CDR2 SYDVKM. The DNA for the CDR3 is TGTGCCAGCAGTTTCCTCCTATCGACACTCACGACCTACGAGCAGTACTTC. Residues: CASSFLLSTLTTYEQYF.

About this clonotype: Given a much more abundant clone one base away, this may be a read error. This chain joins TRBV2 and TRBJ2-2; D is undetermined. Trimming cost V 5 bases and J 3 bases, with 10 bases left between them. The CDR3 is made up of 14 amino acids. In germline, CDR1 is SNHLY, CDR2 FYNNEI. The CDR3, as DNA: TGTGCCAGCAGTATACAGCTGGACACCGGGGAGCTGTTTTTT. This codes for CASSIQLDTGELFF. Looking up the rest from reference TRBV2 and TRBJ2-2 gives the full variable domain: EPEVTQTPSHQVTQMGQEVILRCVPISNHLYFYWYRQILGQKVEFLVSFYNNEISEKSEIFDDQFSVERPDGSNFTLKIRSTKLEDSAMYFCASSIQLDTGELFFGEGSRLTVL.